The source of this T cell receptor beta chain is a study of blood T cell repertoires in COVID-19 (dated by TCRdb to between 2020 and 2021). Context from the whole study: Collaborator samples came from the United States, Italy and Spain and covered acute and convalescent phases of COVID-19. Samples were obtained from the ongoing ImmuneRACE study (first 160 participants) and from about 1,300 subjects provided by 6 global collaborators. A freely available public database, intended as a resource for researchers studying the immune response to SARS-CoV-2, is where the repertoires were released. The prospective study material was composed of cDNA or gDNA derived from T cells, B-cell-depleted T cells, or PBMCs. The dataset comprised deeply sampled blood TCRbeta repertoires from subjects exposed to, actively infected with, or recovered from COVID-19. Sample metadata almost always included a de-identified subject ID, COVID-19 status, age in years and sex. Where available, HLA class I and class II types were taken from metadata supplied by the sample provider and were not determined by assay-based typing. What the authors observed across the whole study: How much clinical and demographic metadata was included differed by source and by participant, and the metadata was provided uncurated.

Sequences LNHDA (CDR1) and SQIVND (CDR2) are obtained from the germline V gene (reference sequence). After removal of 4 bases from V and 8 bases from J, the junction retains 17 bases not matched to a gene. Reading from cysteine to phenylalanine, the CDR3 counts 17 amino acids. This entry keeps only the CDR3 DNA: 51 bases, framed from base 1. To note about this clone: It lacks a known antigen. Base qualities were left out, and no much larger clone turns up one base away.

Enrolling through a virtual design, the prospective study's participants ranged in age from roughly 18 to 89 years and lived across roughly 23 United States geographic areas. To assign participants to cohorts, the prospective study relied on clinical history that participants themselves reported in a screening survey and a study questionnaire. Exposed participants had been in contact with someone with a PCR-confirmed or clinician-diagnosed COVID-19 case within 2 weeks of study entry. Each participant in the prospective study had whole blood, serum and a nasopharyngeal or oropharyngeal swab collected by mobile phlebotomists. Over a roughly 2-month period, participants in the prospective study had the option of providing additional blood draws and questionnaires. Before DNA extraction, blood samples from the prospective study were shipped at room temperature or frozen. TCRbeta CDR3 regions were amplified from genomic DNA by means of the immunoSEQ Assay, a bias-controlled multiplex PCR. From the authors' description of their analysis: Nucleated cell counts per sample were estimated from amplification of reference gene primers within the assay. To quantify the absolute abundance of each unique TCRbeta CDR3 rearrangement, sequence reads were collapsed and filtered. Productive Simpson clonality was computed per sample as the square root of Simpson's diversity index over productive rearrangements. Drawn from immuneACCESS, this table holds only the in-frame rearrangements with V and J called that TCRdb kept. Clones are partly lost; checked studies trace under half to an unresolved V gene and leave the rest unexplained. The D gene and trimming were derived from the DNA, and the V and J assignments and clone size from that table. The sample includes approximately 250,000 clones, with around 90% observed a single time. In total, the top ten clones hold 2.5% to 3% of the sample.

The clonotype originates from a man in his forties or fifties who had been exposed to COVID-19. The sample consisted of PBMCs or T cells enriched from blood (not recorded which). This receptor chain uses TRBV19 and TRBJ2-1; the central 7 bases match TRBD2. The DNA reads TGTGCCAGTAGTAGCCCTACCAAGCGGGATGAGTTCGATGAGCAGTTCTTC. Its protein product is CASSSPTKRDEFDEQFF.